This T cell receptor beta chain was sequenced for a study of T cells after yellow fever vaccination. General study results and limits: Sorted repertoires could include abundant contaminating clonotypes from bulk cells.

The sample holds many counts of this clonotype. No antigen is known for it. The length of the CDR3 is 16 residues. The germline V gene encodes CDR1 LNHDA and CDR2 SQIVND (reference sequence). Losses at the gene ends were 4 bases for V and 6 bases for J; bases not matched to a gene: 11. Generation of TCR cDNA used 5'RACE template switching (which added a universal primer site and UMIs). MiXCR, run by TCRdb on the 5' RACE reads, gives a single entry per CDR3 protein. This table holds tens of thousands of distinct CDR3 sequences, approximately 4.4% found once. The source of this sequence is a man younger than 40 who received the YFV17D yellow fever vaccine. The rearrangement joins TRBV19 to TRBJ2-3, with 9 bases that match TRBD1. The sample in question was CD8+ T cells sorted from PBMCs, obtained 5 days after the yellow fever booster vaccination. The CDR3 DNA reads TGTGCCAGTAGTACGGAGGGGACAGGGCCCTCCGATACGCAGTATTTT. Residues: CASSTEGTGPSDTQYF.